This is a list of T cell receptor beta chains from one sample in a study of T cells after yellow fever vaccination. Using its own MiXCR run on the 5' RACE reads, TCRdb lists one record per CDR3 protein. Here the sample spans about 330,000 distinct CDR3 sequences, 6.8% being singletons. Specimen: PBMCs, collected around 45 days after the first yellow fever vaccination. These receptors all come from a man aged 18-30 years who received the YFV17D yellow fever vaccine. CDR3s include the opening cysteine and the closing phenylalanine or tryptophan. The order of the fields is CDR3 protein, V gene, J gene.

CDR3: CASSYSIPNSYNSPLHF
V: TRBV6-5
J: TRBJ1-6

CDR3: CASIDEDRPGRELFF
V: TRBV6-2/TRBV6-3
J: TRBJ2-2

CDR3: CASSGRLDETQYF
V: TRBV9
J: TRBJ2-5

CDR3: CTSSPGTGFREQYF
V: TRBV7-6
J: TRBJ2-7

CDR3: CASSLGRVSYNEQFF
V: TRBV7-8
J: TRBJ2-1

CDR3: CASSRESYEQYF
V: TRBV18
J: TRBJ2-7

CDR3: CASSHEAGLYNEQFF
V: TRBV12-3/TRBV12-4
J: TRBJ2-1

CDR3: CASSHGPERGSTDTQYF
V: TRBV5-1
J: TRBJ2-3

CDR3: CSAANDYTNTGELFF
V: TRBV20-1
J: TRBJ2-2

CDR3: CASSWTEPRNTGELFF
V: TRBV5-1
J: TRBJ2-2

CDR3: CASSSSSGLNTGELFF
V: TRBV12-3/TRBV12-4
J: TRBJ2-2